This entry lists 25 T cell receptor beta chains sequenced from one sample in a study of T cell repertoires in cytomegalovirus infection. TCRdb re-called the reads through MiXCR, storing one row per CDR3 protein. The sample lists about 530,000 distinct CDR3 sequences; around a quarter were seen once. Sequenced input: PBMCs. The origin of the receptors is a human donor in good health (CMV status not recorded). Some clones in this sample may be carry-over from other donors' samples.

The chain carries TRBV6-2 or TRBV6-3 and TRBJ2-1; 8 bases line up with TRBD1. V lost 10 bases, J lost 3 bases, and 11 bases stayed unmatched. The germline V gene encodes CDR1 MNHEY and CDR2 SVGEGT. The CDR3 runs to 15 residues. CDR3 protein: CATQLGQGNYNEQFF. The CDR3 DNA reads as TGTGCCACCCAGTTAGGACAGGGTAACTACAATGAGCAGTTCTTC.

The CDR3: CASSYPGTPYGYTF. As DNA, the CDR3 is TGTGCCAGCAGTTATCCCGGGACACCCTATGGCTACACCTTC. The chain is built from TRBV6-6 and TRBJ1-2, with D possibly TRBD1 on 6 matching bases. Germline CDR1 is MNHNY and CDR2 is SVGAGI (reference sequence). The CDR3 length is 14 residues. Trimming took 3 bases from V and 4 from J, leaving 12 bases between them.

This clonotype was picked up one time. The chain employs TRBV7-3 and TRBJ2-7; 8 bases fit TRBD1. There are 14 residues in the CDR3. V shed 2 bases and J 4 bases; nucleotides not matched to a gene: 4. The germline V gene has CDR1 SGHTA and CDR2 FQGTGA. The CDR3 sequence is CASSLPGGEYEQYF. The CDR3 coding sequence is TGTGCCAGCAGCTTACCAGGGGGCGAATACGAGCAGTACTTC.

This clonotype has just a few counts. The V call is TRBV7-9, the J call TRBJ2-3, with TRBD2 matching 12 bases. Germline CDR1 is SEHNR and CDR2 is FQNEAQ (reference sequence). The CDR3 runs to 16 residues. V shed 5 bases and J 4 bases; nucleotides not matched to a gene: 7. The CDR3 region is CASSTTSGRRADTQYF. DNA of the CDR3: TGTGCCAGCAGCACGACTAGCGGGAGACGCGCAGATACGCAGTATTTT.

The genes are TRBV6-2 or TRBV6-3 and TRBJ2-1; 7 bases map to TRBD2. Germline assignment: CDR1 MNHEY and CDR2 SVGEGT. V lost 6 bases, J lost 6 bases, and 11 bases stayed unmatched. The CDR3 loop spans 15 amino acids. The CDR3 nucleotides read TGTGCCAGCAGAACAGCGGGAACGGCCTCCAATGAGCAGTTCTTC. Translation gives CASRTAGTASNEQFF.

This clonotype was counted many times. This chain joins TRBV7-8 and TRBJ2-1, with TRBD1 identical over 9 bases. From germline, CDR1 is SGHVS and CDR2 FQNEAQ. The CDR3 extends over 15 amino acids. The J segment lost 5 bases and the V segment lost 5 bases, leaving 7 bases of the junction unmatched. Here the CDR3 DNA reads TGTGCCAGCAGCCCCGGGACAGGGATCAACAATGAGCAGTTCTTC. This translates into CASSPGTGINNEQFF.

The chain employs TRBV6-6 and TRBJ1-2; 7 bases are a match to TRBD1. This CDR3 is built from 14 residues. Looked up from germline, CDR1 is MNHNY and CDR2 is SVGAGI (reference sequence). With 4 bases clipped from V and 7 bases from J, the junction kept 9 bases outside the gene matches. The CDR3, as DNA: TGTGCCAGCAGTTTTTCGACAGGGCCGGGTGGCTACACCTTC. It specifies CASSFSTGPGGYTF.

The chain employs TRBV29-1 and TRBJ2-2; no firm D call. Germline-derived CDR1 and CDR2 are SQVTM and ANQGSEA. Trimming shortened V by 7 bases and J by 8 bases, and 8 bases separated the two germline ends. The CDR3 runs to 10 residues. CDR3 sequence reads: CSGGSGELFF. CDR3 nucleotide sequence: TGCAGCGGCGGATCAGGGGAGCTGTTTTTT.

V usage is TRBV7-2 and J usage is TRBJ2-5; 8 nucleotides match TRBD2. Germline CDR1 and CDR2: SGHTA and FQGNSA. V trimming: 3 bases; J trimming: 1 base; junction bases outside the gene matches: 4. The CDR3 is made up of 15 amino acids. The CDR3 region has the DNA TGTGCCAGCAGCTTTTTAGCGGGACGCCAAGAGACCCAGTACTTC. Encoded protein: CASSFLAGRQETQYF.

J is TRBJ2-7 and V is TRBV28; D unclear. CDR1 and CDR2 (germline): MDHEN, SYDVKM. V dropped 6 bases and J dropped 3 bases, with 21 bases sitting between them. The CDR3 runs to 16 residues. The CDR3 loop reads CASRSGLRFGRYEQYF. CDR3 DNA: TGTGCCAGCAGATCTGGCCTACGCTTTGGTCGCTACGAGCAGTACTTC.

This clonotype was recorded many times. This chain joins TRBV7-2 and TRBJ1-4; perhaps TRBD1 as D (5 bases). Trimming removed 4 bases from V and 8 bases from J, with 14 bases in between. In germline, CDR1 is SGHTA, CDR2 FQGNSA. This CDR3 has 14 residues. The CDR3 loop reads CASSSEGTGEKLFF. The CDR3 nucleotides read TGTGCCAGCAGCTCCGAGGGGACCGGGGAAAAACTGTTTTTT.

This clonotype occurred a few times. The rearrangement links TRBV19 to TRBJ1-2, with a weak D call TRBD1 (6 bases). Between the trimmed V and J ends, which lost 7 bases and 0 bases, there was a span of 18 bases. The CDR3 has 16 amino acids. Looked up from germline, CDR1 is LNHDA and CDR2 is SQIVND (reference sequence). CDR3 DNA sequence: TGTGCCAGTAAAACGGACAGCGATCCTTCTAACTATGGCTACACCTTC. The encoded protein is CASKTDSDPSNYGYTF.

The chain combines TRBV6-6 with TRBJ1-6, with TRBD1 matching 11 bases. CDR1 and CDR2 from the germline V gene are MNHNY and SVGAGI (reference sequence). The CDR3 covers 16 residues. The J segment lost 7 bases and the V segment lost 1 base, leaving 3 bases of the junction unmatched. The CDR3 sequence is CASSYFRDRGNSPLHF. Here the CDR3 DNA reads TGTGCCAGCAGTTACTTCCGGGACAGGGGGAATTCACCCCTCCACTTT.

This clonotype was found a few times. V gene TRBV27 combines with J gene TRBJ1-5; D is unclear. Germline assignment: CDR1 MNHEY and CDR2 SMNVEV (reference sequence). The CDR3 loop spans 15 amino acids. V was pared by 5 bases and J by 0 bases, with 11 bases between. CDR3 bases: TGTGCCAGCAGTCCGGAGGGATATAGCAATCAGCCCCAGCATTTT. It is translated as CASSPEGYSNQPQHF.

This clonotype has at least ten counts. The chain combines TRBV7-2 with TRBJ1-2, with D hard to call. Trimming took off 5 bases at V and 6 bases at J, with 13 bases between the two ends. CDR3 length: 13 residues. The germline V gene has CDR1 SGHTA and CDR2 FQGNSA. The CDR3: CASSLRVLDGYTF. CDR3 in DNA: TGTGCCAGCAGCCTTAGGGTGTTGGATGGCTACACCTTC.

This clonotype was recorded many times. The chain recombines TRBV7-3 with TRBJ2-1; a weak D match, TRBD1 (6 bases). This CDR3 is 12 amino acids long. Trimming took 8 bases from V and 11 from J, leaving 16 bases between them. Looked up from germline, CDR1 is SGHTA and CDR2 is FQGTGA. In nucleotides, the CDR3 is TGTGCCAGCTCTAACCCCGGGACACAGCAGTTCTTC. Amino acids: CASSNPGTQQFF.

The chain has TRBV20-1 and TRBJ2-1; TRBD2 matches at 12 bases. Germline assignment: CDR1 DFQATT and CDR2 SNEGSKA (reference sequence). CDR3 length: 15 residues. J was trimmed by 8 bases and V by 5 bases; bases with no gene match: 10. CDR3 amino acids: CSASRTSGVFDEQFF. The CDR3 DNA is TGCAGTGCTTCCCGGACTAGCGGGGTCTTCGATGAGCAGTTCTTC.

This clonotype was observed a handful of times. The V gene is TRBV7-6, the J gene TRBJ1-3, with no clear D. This CDR3 has 12 amino acids. The germline gives CDR1 SGHVS, CDR2 FNYEAQ. Trimming shortened V by 7 bases and J by 2 bases, and 6 bases separated the two germline ends. CDR3 protein: CASIGPGNTIYF. Written as DNA, the CDR3 is TGTGCCAGCATCGGACCTGGAAACACCATATATTTT.

V and J are TRBV24-1 and TRBJ1-2; 8 positions match TRBD1. The J segment lost 3 bases and the V segment lost 4 bases, leaving 6 bases of the junction unmatched. This CDR3 has 15 amino acids. CDR1 and CDR2 (germline): KGHDR, SFDVKD. The CDR3 DNA sequence: TGTGCCACCAGTGACCCGGGACAGGCGCACTATGGCTACACCTTC. It codes for CATSDPGQAHYGYTF.

The chain joins TRBV7-9 to TRBJ2-5, with D unclear. This CDR3 is built from 13 residues. With 1 base removed from V and 4 bases from J, the gap between germline ends came to 7 bases. Germline lookup yields CDR1 SEHNR and CDR2 FQNEAQ (reference sequence). CDR3 protein: CASSLEPRETQYF. In DNA form, the CDR3 reads TGTGCCAGCAGCTTAGAGCCTCGAGAGACCCAGTACTTC.

This clonotype was observed a handful of times. V and J are TRBV19 and TRBJ1-5; D uncertain. This CDR3 comprises 11 residues. Germline loops: CDR1 LNHDA, CDR2 SQIVND (reference sequence). V gave up 5 bases and J gave up 9 bases, with 8 bases separating them. The CDR3 bases are TGTGCCAGTAGTGACTTAGGGCCCCAGCATTTT. This sequence encodes CASSDLGPQHF.

The CDR3 here is CASSVWGVRQETQYF. CDR3 sequence (DNA): TGTGCCAGCAGTGTCTGGGGGGTGAGACAAGAGACCCAGTACTTC. The chain couples TRBV2 to TRBJ2-5; TRBD2 might be the D (6 bases). The CDR3 is 15 residues long. Germline values: CDR1 SNHLY, CDR2 FYNNEI. V lost 4 bases and J lost 2, with 14 bases in between.

The chain recombines TRBV20-1 with TRBJ2-5; the match to TRBD1 covers 8 bases. Trimming cost V 3 bases and J 4 bases; bases outside gene matches: 7. The CDR3 spans 14 residues. Germline CDR1 reads DFQATT; CDR2 reads SNEGSKA (reference sequence). The CDR3 is CSARSPGGPETQYF. CDR3 coding DNA: TGCAGTGCTAGGTCCCCAGGGGGCCCAGAGACCCAGTACTTC.

This clonotype was detected many times. The V gene is TRBV7-8, the J gene TRBJ1-6; D is uncertain. The CDR3 runs 15 residues. Per the germline V gene, CDR1 is SGHVS and CDR2 is FQNEAQ. Trimming stripped 0 bases from V and 8 bases from J, with 11 bases between. The CDR3 loop reads CASSLAPEWDSPLHF. The CDR3 nucleotides read TGTGCCAGCAGCTTAGCTCCCGAGTGGGATTCACCCCTCCACTTT.

The table lists this clonotype with a few counts. The chain carries TRBV6-2 or TRBV6-3 and TRBJ2-7; maybe TRBD1 (5 bases). Germline V CDR1 and CDR2: MNHEY, SVGEGT. Trimming left V 2 bases short and J 3 bases short, with 26 bases between. This CDR3 contains 19 residues. CDR3 nucleotides: TGTGCCAGCAGTTACCCATTACCCGCAAGGGGTCCCTCCTTCTACGAGCAGTACGTC. Amino acid sequence: CASSYPLPARGPSFYEQYV.